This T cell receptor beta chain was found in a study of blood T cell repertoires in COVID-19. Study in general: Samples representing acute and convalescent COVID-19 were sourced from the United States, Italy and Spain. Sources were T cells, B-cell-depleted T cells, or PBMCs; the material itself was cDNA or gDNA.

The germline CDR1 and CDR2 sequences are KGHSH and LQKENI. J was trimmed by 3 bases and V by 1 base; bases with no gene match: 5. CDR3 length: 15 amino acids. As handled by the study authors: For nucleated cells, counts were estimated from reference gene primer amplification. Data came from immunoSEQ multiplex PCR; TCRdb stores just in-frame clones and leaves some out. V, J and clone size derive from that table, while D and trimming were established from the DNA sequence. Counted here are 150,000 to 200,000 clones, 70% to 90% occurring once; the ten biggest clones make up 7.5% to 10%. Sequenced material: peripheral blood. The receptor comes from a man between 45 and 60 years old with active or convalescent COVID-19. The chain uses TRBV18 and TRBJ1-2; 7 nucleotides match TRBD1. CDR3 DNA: TGTGCCAGCTCACCACAGGGGGCGATGGACTATGGCTACACCTTC. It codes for CASSPQGAMDYGYTF. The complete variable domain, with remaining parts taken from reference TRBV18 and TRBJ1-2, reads NAGVMQNPRHLVRRRGQEARLRCSPMKGHSHVYWYRQLPEEGLKFMVYLQKENIIDESGMPKERFSAEFPKEGPSILRIQQVVRGDSAAYFCASSPQGAMDYGYTFGSGTRLTVV.